This section outlines one T cell receptor (beta chain) sequence together with its context. These data are taken from a study of control samples from healthy donors and cancer patients. The CDR3 runs to 15 residues. V was pared by 3 bases and J by 8 bases, with 7 bases of the junction left unmatched. The germline CDR1 and CDR2 sequences are LNHDA and SQIVND (reference sequence). TCRdb's copy holds only in-frame clones and misses some; the assay was immunoSEQ multiplex PCR. The profile covers over 100,000 clones, with roughly 90% appearing a single time and around 2.1% taken by the ten largest. V usage is TRBV19 and J usage is TRBJ1-4; TRBD1 matches 9 bases. Specimen: blood. This sequence originates from a woman aged 45-65 years in good health. The CDR3 is CASSMAGTGREKLFF. The CDR3, as DNA: TGTGCCAGTAGTATGGCAGGGACAGGGCGAGAAAAACTGTTTTTT.